This TCR beta chain is from a study of identical twins. The study's findings and limits: In beta out-of-frame sequences, the excess sharing between twins was weaker. Conclusions were drawn cross-sectionally by statistical analysis, without following the same donors.

Worth noting for this clonotype: What it recognizes is unknown.

Germline-derived CDR1 and CDR2 are DFQATT and SNEGSKA (reference sequence). This CDR3 has 17 amino acids. V lost 4 bases and J lost 4, with 25 bases in between. The donor group consisted entirely of healthy Caucasians. Addition of a universal primer site occurred through template switching, and cDNA carried unique molecular identifiers. Each CDR3 protein is one row after TCRdb ran MiXCR on the 5' RACE reads. Counted here are 1.5 million to 2 million distinct CDR3 sequences, 25% to 35% occurring once; the ten biggest clones make up 0.27%. The TCR sequence derives from a newborn girl in good health. The source material was cord blood. The chain joins TRBV20-1 to TRBJ1-1; D is unclear. DNA for the CDR3: TGCAGTGCTATAGAGAGAACGCCCCCCATATTGGGCACTGAAGCTTTCTTT. This encodes CSAIERTPPILGTEAFF.